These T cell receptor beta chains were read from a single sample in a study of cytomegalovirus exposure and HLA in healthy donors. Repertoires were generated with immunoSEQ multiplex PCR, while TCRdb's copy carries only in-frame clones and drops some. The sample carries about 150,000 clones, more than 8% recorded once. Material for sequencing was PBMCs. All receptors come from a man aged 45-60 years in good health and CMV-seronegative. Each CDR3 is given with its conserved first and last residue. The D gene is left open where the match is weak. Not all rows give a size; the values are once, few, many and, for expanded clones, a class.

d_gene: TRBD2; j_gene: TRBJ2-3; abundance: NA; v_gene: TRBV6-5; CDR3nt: TGTGCCAGCTCAAGAGCGGGAGAACGCACAGATACGCAGTATTTT; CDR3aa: CASSRAGERTDTQYF
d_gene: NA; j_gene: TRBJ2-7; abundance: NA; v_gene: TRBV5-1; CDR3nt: TGCGCCAGCAGCTTGGGGCCGGGAAGACAATACGAGCAGTACTTC; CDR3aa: CASSLGPGRQYEQYF
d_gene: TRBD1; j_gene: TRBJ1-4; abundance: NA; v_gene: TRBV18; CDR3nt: TGTGCCAGCTCACCGACGGGACAGGGCTTCGTGTCTAATGAAAAACTGTTTTTT; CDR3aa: CASSPTGQGFVSNEKLFF
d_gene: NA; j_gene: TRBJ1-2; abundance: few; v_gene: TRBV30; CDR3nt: TGTGCCTGGTCGGGGTCCGATGGCTACACCTTC; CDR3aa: CAWSGSDGYTF
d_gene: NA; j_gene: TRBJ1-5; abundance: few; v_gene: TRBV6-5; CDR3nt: TGTGCCAGCAGTTTCCAGGGGATGGCGGGTCAGCCCCAGCATTTT; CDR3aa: CASSFQGMAGQPQHF
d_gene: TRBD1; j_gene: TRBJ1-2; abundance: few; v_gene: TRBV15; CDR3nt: TGTGCCACCAGCACCAGGACAGGGAAGAACTATGGCTACACCTTC; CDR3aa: CATSTRTGKNYGYTF
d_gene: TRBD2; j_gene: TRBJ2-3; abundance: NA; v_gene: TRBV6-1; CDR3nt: TGTGCCAGCAGTGCCCCCCTTGGGGGGGATAGGTATGGCGCAGATACGCAGTATTTT; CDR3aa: CASSAPLGGDRYGADTQYF
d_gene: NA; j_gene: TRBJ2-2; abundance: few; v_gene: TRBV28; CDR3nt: TGTGCCAGCACAGTGAACACCGGGGAGCTGTTTTTT; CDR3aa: CASTVNTGELFF
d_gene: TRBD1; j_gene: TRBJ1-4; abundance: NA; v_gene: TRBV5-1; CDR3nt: TGCGCCAGCAGCTTGGTTGGGACAGCTGAAAAACTGTTTTTT; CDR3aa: CASSLVGTAEKLFF
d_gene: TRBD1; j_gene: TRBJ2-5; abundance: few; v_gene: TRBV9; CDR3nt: TGTGCCAGCAGCGAGTCGGGACAGGAGGTGGAGACCCAGTACTTC; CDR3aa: CASSESGQEVETQYF
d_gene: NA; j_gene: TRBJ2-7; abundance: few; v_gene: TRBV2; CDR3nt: TGTGCCAGCGAAAGGGGGGACAGTGGGGCCTACGAGCAGTACTTC; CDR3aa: CASERGDSGAYEQYF
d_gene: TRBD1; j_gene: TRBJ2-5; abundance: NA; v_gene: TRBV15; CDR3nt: TGTGCCACCAGCAGGGCCGGGACAGGGGCAGAGACCCAGTACTTC; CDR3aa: CATSRAGTGAETQYF
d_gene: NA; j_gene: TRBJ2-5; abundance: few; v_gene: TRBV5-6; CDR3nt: TGTGCCAGCAGCTTGGTAGTGGAGGGCCCACAAGAGACCCAGTACTTC; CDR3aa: CASSLVVEGPQETQYF
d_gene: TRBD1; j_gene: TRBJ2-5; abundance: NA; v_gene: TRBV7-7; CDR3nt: TGTGCTAGCAGCAAAAACAGGGGCGCTGGGGAGACCCAGTACTTC; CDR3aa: CASSKNRGAGETQYF
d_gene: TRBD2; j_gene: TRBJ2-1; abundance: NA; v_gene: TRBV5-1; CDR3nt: TGCGCCAGCAGCTCAGCGGGGGGTCACATTTCCTCCTACAATGAGCAGTTCTTC; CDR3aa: CASSSAGGHISSYNEQFF